This T cell receptor (beta chain) was observed in a study of a mutant IDH1 vaccine in newly diagnosed glioma. The time point: baseline, week 1 (first vaccination visit). Treatment indicated: pre-vaccination baseline after standard-of-care therapy. Some clones are missing from TCRdb's copy, which holds only in-frame ones; the method was immunoSEQ multiplex PCR. The sample yields around 53,000 clones, 86% seen once. The TCR sequence derives from a man aged 40-49 years with glioma. The material was PBMCs, obtained from a glioma patient treated with radiotherapy, temozolomide or both.

The CDR3 region has the DNA TGCGCCAGCAGCATTTCTCTTATAGGGTCTAGCACAGATACGCAGTATTTT. Translated: CASSISLIGSSTDTQYF. This chain uses TRBV5-1 with TRBJ2-3; no reliable D call. The CDR3 loop spans 17 amino acids. V was trimmed by 4 bases and J by 0 bases, leaving 18 bases between them. Per the germline V gene, CDR1 is SGHRS and CDR2 is YFSETQ.